This T cell receptor beta chain originates from a study of shared clonotypes between healthy human individuals. Study-level points and caveats: The authors sampled blood alone, and tissue repertoires likely differ.

For this clone: As yet, its antigen is unknown.

Germline V lookup: CDR1 SGHRS, CDR2 YFSETQ. This CDR3 is built from 16 residues. Trimming removed 4 bases from V and 6 bases from J; junction bases left unmatched: 6. TCRdb keeps only in-frame clones here, not all; method: immunoSEQ multiplex PCR. Of 2.3 million or so clones in the sample, just over 90% were seen once. Sequences were obtained from naive CD4+ T cells from PBMCs. The subset denotes: CD45RA+ positively selected. The V gene is TRBV5-1, the J gene TRBJ2-2; 13 bases align to TRBD2. The TCR comes from a man aged 18 to 30 in good health. Some clones in this sample may be carry-over from other donors' samples. DNA for the CDR3: TGCGCCAGCAGCGTGCGACTAGCGGGAGGATCCGGGGAGCTGTTTTTT. Translated, it gives CASSVRLAGGSGELFF.